Below, 14 T cell receptor beta chains from the same sample are listed, as sequenced in a study of T cell repertoires in cytomegalovirus infection. The antigens for these receptors are not known. TCRdb reprocessed the reads with MiXCR, giving one entry per CDR3 protein. Among about half a million distinct CDR3 sequences listed, 42% were seen once. This specimen was cultured PBMCs, taken from culture after CMV antigen stimulation. Receptor source: a human donor in good health (CMV status not recorded). Some clones in this sample may be carry-over from other donors' samples.

As to this clonotype: A single base separates this from a much larger clone, so it may be a read error. The V gene is TRBV12-3 or TRBV12-4, the J gene TRBJ1-1; the D gene is possibly TRBD1 (5 bases). The CDR3 has 15 amino acids. The CDR3 sequence: CASSPRVAGNSEAFF. CDR3 DNA sequence: TGTGCCAGCAGCCCCCGCGTTGCAGGGAACTCTGAAGCTTTCTTT.

The V gene is TRBV28, the J gene TRBJ2-3, with D possibly TRBD2 on 5 matching bases. This CDR3 has 15 amino acids. Trimming cost V 4 bases and J 0 bases, with 11 bases left between them. Germline CDR1 MDHEN, CDR2 SYDVKM. CDR3 sequence reads: CASSSVGRSTDTQYF. The DNA for the CDR3 is TGTGCCAGCAGTTCCGTAGGGAGAAGCACAGATACGCAGTATTTT. Together with reference TRBV28 and TRBJ2-3, the CDR3 gives the full variable domain: DVKVTQSSRYLVKRTGEKVFLECVQDMDHENMFWYRQDPGLGLRLIYFSYDVKMKEKGDIPEGYSVSREKKERFSLILESASTNQTSMYLCASSSVGRSTDTQYFGPGTRLTVL.

This chain joins TRBV7-2 and TRBJ2-1, with D unclear. Germline-derived CDR1 and CDR2 are SGHTA and FQGNSA. The CDR3 is made up of 13 amino acids. Trimming removed 5 bases at V and 10 bases at J, with 15 bases between. In DNA form, the CDR3 reads TGTGCCAGCAGCCCACGACCCTGCCAGGAGCAGTTCTTC. This codes for CASSPRPCQEQFF. Using reference TRBV7-2 and TRBJ2-1 for the parts outside the CDR3, the full variable domain is GAGVSQSPSNKVTEKGKDVELRCDPISGHTALYWYRQSLGQGLEFLIYFQGNSAPDKSGLPSDRFSAERTGGSVSTLTIQRTQQEDSAVYLCASSPRPCQEQFFGPGTRLTVL.

CDR3 sequence (DNA): TGTGCCAGCAGCTTAGGTCGGGAGCTGTTTTTT. Amino acid sequence: CASSLGRELFF. The chain has TRBV7-2 and TRBJ2-2, with unresolved D. Trimming cost V 1 base and J 9 bases, with 3 bases left between them. The CDR3 extends over 11 amino acids. Per the germline V gene, CDR1 is SGHTA and CDR2 is FQGNSA.

This clonotype has a single count. This chain connects TRBV10-3 to TRBJ2-1; D is perhaps TRBD1 (5 bases). Trimming cost V 2 bases and J 8 bases, with 7 bases left between them. The CDR3 spans 12 residues. Germline V gene lookup returns CDR1 ENHRY and CDR2 SYGVKD. The CDR3 loop is CAISEGADEQFF. For the CDR3, the DNA is TGTGCCATCAGTGAGGGGGCGGATGAGCAGTTCTTC.

The rearrangement uses TRBV6-8 and TRBJ2-3; 12 nucleotides agree with TRBD2. This CDR3 region has 18 residues. The germline gives CDR1 MNHGY, CDR2 SAAAGT. After removal of 5 bases from V and 2 bases from J, the junction contained 11 bases not matched to a gene. Here the CDR3 reads CASSPRLAGDPTTDTQYF. In nucleotides, the CDR3 is TGTGCCAGCAGTCCCCGACTAGCGGGGGACCCAACCACAGATACGCAGTATTTT.

The CDR3 coding sequence is TGTGCCAGCAGCCACGGGAGTGGGGCCAACGTCCTGACTTTC. It yields the protein CASSHGSGANVLTF. The V and J genes are TRBV3-1 and TRBJ2-6, with D possibly being TRBD2 (6 bases). From germline, CDR1 is LGHDT and CDR2 YNNKEL (reference sequence). V lost 3 bases, J lost 3 bases, and 6 bases lay in between. This CDR3 region has 14 residues.

This clonotype was seen more than once but under ten times. The rearrangement joins TRBV20-1 to TRBJ2-1; possibly TRBD2 for D (6 bases). Looked up from germline, CDR1 is DFQATT and CDR2 is SNEGSKA (reference sequence). V was cut by 3 bases and J by 3 bases, with 15 bases left in between. The CDR3 runs to 15 residues. The CDR3 DNA reads as TGCAGTGCTAGGATTCCGGGAGACAACTACAATGAGCAGTTCTTC. This gives the protein CSARIPGDNYNEQFF.

This clonotype has only a few counts. V and J are TRBV7-2 and TRBJ2-3, with 9 bases that match TRBD2. The CDR3 is 15 amino acids. The V gene's germline CDR1 is SGHTA and CDR2 FQGNSA. The trim removed 3 bases at V and 3 bases at J, leaving 4 bases unmatched. The CDR3 region is CASSFGGRVTDTQYF. CDR3 nucleotides: TGTGCCAGCAGCTTTGGCGGGAGGGTAACAGATACGCAGTATTTT.

This clonotype showed up just a few times. The chain employs TRBV7-2 and TRBJ2-6, with no clear D. This CDR3 contains 14 residues. The V and J ends lost 4 bases and 2 bases respectively, with 6 bases between them. Germline CDR1 reads SGHTA; CDR2 reads FQGNSA. The CDR3 region has the DNA TGTGCCAGCAGCTCCCCCGCTGGGGCCAACGTCCTGACTTTC. Encoded protein: CASSSPAGANVLTF.

This clonotype was detected a few times. The V gene is TRBV29-1, the J gene TRBJ1-2; the match to TRBD1 covers 7 bases. CDR3 length equals 12 residues. CDR1 SQVTM and CDR2 ANQGSEA come from the germline V gene. V trimming: 6 bases; J trimming: 4 bases; junction bases outside the gene matches: 5. CDR3 region: CSVATGTYGYTF. In DNA, the CDR3 is TGCAGCGTCGCGACAGGGACCTATGGCTACACCTTC.

The V and J genes are TRBV7-2 and TRBJ2-7; D may match TRBD1 or TRBD2 (5 bases each). The germline CDR1 and CDR2 sequences are SGHTA and FQGNSA. The CDR3 is 15 residues long. The germline V and J ends were trimmed by 5 bases and 1 base, with 15 bases remaining between them. The CDR3 spells CASSQRLGESYEQYF. CDR3 bases: TGTGCCAGCAGCCAGCGGTTAGGGGAGTCCTACGAGCAGTACTTC.

This chain connects TRBV7-2 to TRBJ2-7; 14 bases align to TRBD2. CDR1 and CDR2 (germline): SGHTA, FQGNSA. The CDR3 has 15 residues. J lost 2 bases, V lost 5 bases, and 2 bases had no gene match. Here the CDR3 reads CASSTGLAGAYEQYF. The DNA of the CDR3 is TGTGCCAGCAGCACGGGACTAGCGGGAGCCTACGAGCAGTACTTC.

The rearrangement joins TRBV4-2 to TRBJ2-1, with TRBD1 identical over 8 bases. There are 18 residues in the CDR3. V was clipped by 2 bases and J by 6 bases; unmatched bases: 15. CDR1 and CDR2 (germline): LGHNA, YNFKEQ. The CDR3 spells CASSQPKMDRVLGNEQFF. CDR3 in DNA: TGTGCCAGCAGCCAACCTAAAATGGACAGGGTGTTGGGCAATGAGCAGTTCTTC.